These T cell receptor beta chains were read from a single sample in a study of spatial heterogeneity in lung cancer. TCRdb re-analysed the 5' RACE reads in MiXCR, keeping a single row per CDR3 protein. This sample yields more than 65,000 distinct CDR3 sequences, of which 8% are seen a single time; about 6.8% belongs to the top ten. Source: PBMCs, taken at surgery. These receptors originate from a male donor with early-stage non-small cell lung cancer. The conserved cysteine and the conserved F or W are not part of the CDR3 here. The D gene is left open where the match is weak.

NA,TRBV3-1,TRBJ1-2,ASSLLGTPSGYT
TRBD2,TRBV5-6,TRBJ2-7,ASSLSGTRIHEQY
NA,TRBV12-3/TRBV12-4,TRBJ1-1,ASSPYPNTEAF
NA,TRBV10-2,TRBJ1-1,ASSESKPLNTEAF
NA,TRBV5-1,TRBJ2-7,ASETGRTASYEQY
TRBD1,TRBV7-6,TRBJ1-1,ASSQGQANTEAF
TRBD2,TRBV7-6,TRBJ2-3,ASSDGTSGIRGTDTQY
TRBD2,TRBV10-3,TRBJ2-7,AISKLAGEYEQY
TRBD1,TRBV7-9,TRBJ1-4,ASSILRGQAEKLF
NA,TRBV6-1,TRBJ1-2,ASTQDSYYGYT
NA,TRBV5-1,TRBJ1-2,ASSLDNSDYGYT
NA,TRBV12-3/TRBV12-4,TRBJ2-2,ASSVRYTGELF
NA,TRBV15,TRBJ1-2,ATSRDLPGQGYGYT
TRBD2,TRBV5-1,TRBJ2-5,ASSGGTSGQETQY
NA,TRBV7-9,TRBJ1-6,ATSDSPENSPLH
NA,TRBV9,TRBJ1-1,ASSVGDRTEAF
NA,TRBV7-2,TRBJ2-7,ASSFLGTEQY
TRBD2,TRBV10-3,TRBJ2-3,ARGTSGRNWTDTQY
TRBD1,TRBV5-1,TRBJ1-1,ASSPGQGSNTEAF
NA,TRBV27,TRBJ1-6,ASSLRHADNSPLH
TRBD1,TRBV6-2/TRBV6-3,TRBJ2-2,AGAPGQPSGTGELF
TRBD1,TRBV5-1,TRBJ2-1,ASSRGQSSYNEQF